These 20 T cell receptor beta chains were all obtained from the same sample, sequenced in a study of blood T cell repertoires in COVID-19 (dated by TCRdb to between 2020 and 2021). Library generation was performed with the immunoSEQ multiplex PCR assay. Not all clones reach the TCRdb copy of this immuneACCESS table, which keeps in-frame sequences only. Checked studies attribute under half of the gap to unresolved V genes and leave the rest unexplained. The sample data list about 210,000 clones, and around 91% of these were observed just once. The leading ten clones occupy about 5% of the sample. Input material: peripheral blood. The receptor set was obtained from a woman aged 40 to 55 with acute or convalescent COVID-19.

V is TRBV5-1 and J is TRBJ2-3; TRBD2 agrees at 10 bases. Germline V gene lookup returns CDR1 SGHRS and CDR2 YFSETQ. V dropped 8 bases and J dropped 4; count of bases not matched to a gene: 19. This CDR3 spans 18 amino acids. The CDR3 protein is CASVGTQGSGGAPDTQYF. The DNA for the CDR3 is TGCGCCAGTGTTGGGACCCAAGGGAGCGGGGGGGCCCCAGATACGCAGTATTTT. Using reference TRBV5-1 and TRBJ2-3 for the parts outside the CDR3, the full variable domain is KAGVTQTPRYLIKTRGQQVTLSCSPISGHRSVSWYQQTPGQGLQFLFEYFSETQRNKGNFPGRFSGRQFSNSRSEMNVSTLELGDSALYLCASVGTQGSGGAPDTQYFGPGTRLTVL.

This chain links TRBV5-6 with TRBJ1-4; D gene ambiguous. V was shortened by 1 base and J by 8 bases, with 9 bases between the two germline ends. The CDR3 extends over 13 amino acids. Germline V lookup: CDR1 SGHDT, CDR2 YYEEEE. The CDR3 nucleotides read TGTGCCAGCAGCTTGTTCGGGAGGGAAAAACTGTTTTTT. Protein sequence: CASSLFGREKLFF.

The V gene is TRBV9, the J gene TRBJ1-2, with unresolved D. This CDR3 is built from 14 residues. Germline values: CDR1 SGDLS, CDR2 YYNGEE. Trimming removed 4 bases from V and 8 bases from J, with 18 bases in between. The CDR3 coding sequence is TGTGCCAGCAGCCCGGACCCTCCGACGGGGGGCTACACCTTC. Its protein product is CASSPDPPTGGYTF.

The V call is TRBV6-5, the J call TRBJ2-5; no clear D. The germline V gene encodes CDR1 MNHEY and CDR2 SVGAGI. The CDR3 is 13 residues long. V was clipped by 4 bases and J by 1 base, with 7 bases between them. Written as DNA, the CDR3 is TGTGCCAGCAGTTCAGGCGTCCAAGAGACCCAGTACTTC. Translating it yields CASSSGVQETQYF.

The chain joins TRBV6-6 to TRBJ1-5; D remains unclear. Germline V gene sequence: CDR1 MNHNY, CDR2 SVGAGI (reference sequence). V lost 8 bases and J 4 bases, leaving 12 bases between the germline ends. The CDR3 covers 13 residues. The DNA for the CDR3 is TGTGCCAGCCATATAGTCGAGAATCAGCCCCAGCATTTT. Protein: CASHIVENQPQHF.

This chain uses TRBV6-4 with TRBJ1-5, with D unresolved. Germline-derived CDR1 and CDR2 are MRHNA and SNTAGT. The V end was cut by 6 bases, the J end by 5 bases, with 14 bases between. CDR3 length equals 14 residues. CDR3 sequence reads: CASSPPVPHQPQHF. The CDR3 DNA follows: TGTGCCAGCAGCCCTCCGGTGCCCCATCAGCCCCAGCATTTT.

The chain combines TRBV4-1 with TRBJ1-5; 9 positions match TRBD1. The CDR3 is 15 amino acids. The germline V gene has CDR1 MGHRA and CDR2 YSYEKL. Trimming took 4 bases from V and 1 from J; bases not matched to a gene: 2. CDR3 in amino acids: CASSRGQGSNQPQHF. In nucleotides, the CDR3 is TGCGCCAGCAGCCGGGGACAGGGAAGCAATCAGCCCCAGCATTTT.

The V gene is TRBV5-4, the J gene TRBJ2-1; weak D call: TRBD1 (6 bases). This CDR3 spans 14 amino acids. The V end lost 3 bases, the J end lost 4 bases, and 11 bases lay between the germline ends. Germline values: CDR1 SGHNT, CDR2 YYREEE (reference sequence). CDR3 loop: CASSSRRGYNEQFF. The CDR3 region has the DNA TGTGCCAGCAGCTCACGAAGGGGGTACAATGAGCAGTTCTTC.

This chain connects TRBV24-1 to TRBJ2-2; 8 positions agree with TRBD1. The CDR3 totals 13 residues. Germline CDR1 and CDR2: KGHDR and SFDVKD. V lost 12 bases to trimming and J lost 7 bases; unmatched junction nucleotides: 9. For the CDR3, the DNA is TGTGCCTCTACAGGGGGAACGGGCGGGGAGCTGTTTTTT. Its translation is CASTGGTGGELFF.

The rearrangement links TRBV11-2 to TRBJ1-4; D may be TRBD1 (5 bases). CDR1 is SGHAT and CDR2 is FQNNGV in the germline V gene. V lost 6 bases and J lost 8, with 19 bases in between. The CDR3 contains 15 residues. CDR3 loop: CASSPVGGVGEKLFF. The CDR3 DNA reads TGTGCCAGCAGTCCGGTGGGGGGTGTCGGCGAAAAACTGTTTTTT.

V is TRBV19 and J is TRBJ2-5; D gene ambiguous. V lost 1 base and J lost 2, with 5 bases in between. The CDR3 contains 13 residues. Germline lookup yields CDR1 LNHDA and CDR2 SQIVND (reference sequence). The CDR3 protein is CASSIVSQETQYF. Here the CDR3 DNA reads TGTGCCAGTAGTATAGTCAGTCAAGAGACCCAGTACTTC.

The rearrangement uses TRBV18 and TRBJ1-1; a possible D gene is TRBD1 (6 bases). V dropped 1 base and J dropped 5 bases, with 11 bases sitting between them. Germline CDR1 and CDR2: KGHSH and LQKENI. This CDR3 spans 14 amino acids. The CDR3 reads CASSPRTGRTEAFF. The DNA of the CDR3 is TGTGCCAGCTCACCACGAACAGGGCGAACTGAAGCTTTCTTT.

The chain links TRBV6-5 to TRBJ2-2, with D perhaps TRBD2 (6 bases). V gave up 6 bases and J gave up 0 bases, with 11 bases separating them. Germline loops: CDR1 MNHEY, CDR2 SVGAGI. This CDR3 region has 15 residues. DNA of the CDR3: TGTGCCAGCAGGGGGGGACGGACGAACACCGGGGAGCTGTTTTTT. Amino acids: CASRGGRTNTGELFF.

The chain couples TRBV6-6 to TRBJ1-4, with TRBD1 identical over 8 bases. V shed 5 bases, J shed 8 bases, and the junction held 7 bases outside the gene matches. CDR3 length: 14 amino acids. The germline V gene has CDR1 MNHNY and CDR2 SVGAGI (reference sequence). Here the CDR3 reads CASSIRGRGEKLFF. In DNA form, the CDR3 reads TGTGCCAGCAGTATCAGGGGGCGCGGGGAAAAACTGTTTTTT.

The chain links TRBV4-1 to TRBJ2-7; possibly TRBD2 for D (6 bases). The CDR3 runs to 15 residues. Germline CDR1 is MGHRA and CDR2 is YSYEKL. With 0 bases removed from V and 3 bases from J, the gap between germline ends came to 12 bases. This CDR3 reads CASSQDRAEGYEQYV. CDR3 nucleotide sequence: TGCGCCAGCAGCCAAGATAGGGCGGAGGGCTACGAGCAGTACGTC.

This chain joins TRBV7-7 and TRBJ2-7; D possibly corresponds to TRBD1 (6 bases). This CDR3 has 17 residues. Trimming shortened V by 1 base and J by 0 bases, and 16 bases separated the two germline ends. The V gene's germline CDR1 is SSHAT and CDR2 FNYEAQ (reference sequence). The CDR3 region is CASSLGPDRNSSYEQYV. CDR3 nucleotide sequence: TGTGCCAGCAGCTTAGGCCCGGACAGAAACAGCTCCTACGAGCAGTACGTC.

The rearrangement links TRBV6-5 to TRBJ2-5, with 7 bases that match TRBD2. The V gene end was trimmed by 0 bases and the J gene end by 1 base; junction bases not matched to a gene: 2. CDR1 is MNHEY, CDR2 SVGAGI, per germline. The CDR3 is made up of 15 amino acids. The CDR3 nucleotides read TGTGCCAGCAGTTACTCGACGGGGGGCCAAGAGACCCAGTACTTC. Residues: CASSYSTGGQETQYF.

This chain links TRBV15 with TRBJ1-3, with 7 bases matching TRBD1. Germline values: CDR1 LNHNV, CDR2 YYDKDF (reference sequence). The ends lost 5 bases at V and 0 bases at J; junction bases unmatched: 7. The CDR3 totals 16 residues. DNA of the CDR3: TGTGCCACCAGCCAACAGGGGTCCGACTCTGGAAACACCATATATTTT. As protein: CATSQQGSDSGNTIYF.

J is TRBJ2-1 and V is TRBV27; 9 bases are shared with TRBD2. Per germline, CDR1 MNHEY and CDR2 SMNVEV (reference sequence). The V gene end was trimmed by 3 bases and the J gene end by 5 bases; junction bases not matched to a gene: 8. This CDR3 comprises 16 residues. Written as DNA, the CDR3 is TGTGCCAGCAGTTTGGGCGGGGGGGTTATGGACAATGAGCAGTTCTTC. Amino acid sequence: CASSLGGGVMDNEQFF.

Only one count was recorded for this clone. V usage is TRBV2 and J usage is TRBJ1-5, with 7 bases fitting TRBD1. J lost 3 bases, V lost 6 bases, and 2 bases had no gene match. Per germline, CDR1 SNHLY and CDR2 FYNNEI. The CDR3 runs to 13 residues. CDR3 DNA: TGTGCCAGCAGGACAGGGTACAATCAGCCCCAGCATTTT. Its protein is CASRTGYNQPQHF.